Included here is one TCR beta chain sequence, with context. This record belongs to a study of neurological immune-mediated disorders. TCRdb processed the 5' RACE reads anew with MiXCR; each CDR3 protein has one entry. The profile shows approximately 30,000 distinct CDR3 sequences, roughly 20% of them singletons. Sequencing input: PBMCs. This clonotype was sampled from a woman in her fifties or sixties in good health.

CDR3 DNA: TGTGCCAGCAGCCCGGGGACAGAAGAGCAGTTCTTC. Its protein is CASSPGTEEQFF. The chain carries TRBV9 and TRBJ2-1; TRBD1 aligns across 7 bases. The V segment lost 4 bases and the J segment 10 bases; nucleotides outside the gene matches: 5. The CDR3 length is 12 residues. Germline V gene data show CDR1 as SGDLS and CDR2 as YYNGEE. The entire variable domain, with the rest obtained from reference TRBV9 and TRBJ2-1, is as follows: DSGVTQTPKHLITATGQRVTLRCSPRSGDLSVYWYQQSLDQGLQFLIQYYNGEERAKGNILERFSAQQFPDLHSELNLSSLELGDSALYFCASSPGTEEQFFGPGTRLTVL.